This T cell receptor (beta chain) was captured in a study of PD-1 blockade in classical Hodgkin lymphoma. Looking at the study overall: Each patient was given nivolumab 3 mg/kg through a vein every 2 weeks.

General observations from the study: Patients newly diagnosed and complete responders had comparable baseline diversity.

This CDR3 spans 11 amino acids. CDR1 LNHDA and CDR2 SQIVND come from the germline V gene (reference sequence). V lost 6 bases to trimming and J lost 7 bases, with 6 bases between them. Note on this clone: Its antigen is unidentified.

TCRdb's copy holds only in-frame clones and misses some; the assay was immunoSEQ multiplex PCR. The sample lists about 14,000 clones, about four fifths occurring once. Each patient's relapse followed autologous stem cell transplantation, and brentuximab vedotin exposure varied. This clonotype was sampled from a human donor with classical Hodgkin lymphoma. The sample consisted of peripheral blood mononuclear cells (PBMCs), taken at baseline. J is TRBJ2-2 and V is TRBV19, with D unclear. DNA of the CDR3: TGTGCCAGTAGCTGGGGCGGGGAGCTGTTTTTT. Its protein product is CASSWGGELFF.